Following are 8 T cell receptor beta chains from one sample sequenced in a study of blood T cell repertoires in COVID-19. The data were produced by immunoSEQ multiplex PCR, yet TCRdb's version contains in-frame clones alone and is incomplete. The sample has over 250,000 clones; approximately 83% are singletons. The sequenced material came from peripheral blood. These TCRs come from a human donor in a cohort sampled during active COVID-19.

This chain uses TRBV5-1 with TRBJ2-7, with D tentatively TRBD2 (6 bases). Germline CDR1 reads SGHRS; CDR2 reads YFSETQ. CDR3 size: 15 residues. The V gene lost 4 bases and the J gene lost 0 bases, with 14 bases spanning the gap. CDR3 nucleotide sequence: TGCGCCAGCAGCCCTTTAGGAGGGAGCTCCTACGAGCAGTACTTC. It is translated as CASSPLGGSSYEQYF.

The V and J genes are TRBV28 and TRBJ2-1; D may be TRBD2 (5 bases). The CDR3 runs 15 residues. V was trimmed by 7 bases and J by 0 bases, leaving 13 bases between them. Germline V CDR1 and CDR2: MDHEN, SYDVKM. CDR3 amino acids: CASMRRVTSYNEQFF. CDR3 in DNA: TGTGCCAGCATGAGGCGGGTTACCTCCTACAATGAGCAGTTCTTC.

The chain has TRBV30 and TRBJ2-4; 8 bases agree with TRBD1. The CDR3 has 18 amino acids. Germline CDR1 GTSNPN, CDR2 SVGIG (reference sequence). V was clipped by 2 bases and J by 0 bases; unmatched bases: 12. The CDR3: CAWSRGTGVLLAKNIQYF. The CDR3 DNA follows: TGTGCCTGGAGTCGAGGGACAGGAGTACTTCTAGCCAAAAACATTCAGTACTTC. Together with reference TRBV30 and TRBJ2-4, the CDR3 gives the full variable domain: SQTIHQWPATLVQPVGSPLSLECTVEGTSNPNLYWYRQAAGRGLQLLFYSVGIGQISSEVPQNLSASRPQDRQFILSSKKLLLSDSGFYLCAWSRGTGVLLAKNIQYFGAGTRLSVL.

This clone was detected only once. In DNA form, the CDR3 reads TGTGCCAGCAGCTTAGGACAGTTCACTGAAGCTTTCTTT. This codes for CASSLGQFTEAFF. This sequence joins TRBV7-9 and TRBJ1-1, with a weak D call TRBD1 (5 bases). In germline, CDR1 is SEHNR, CDR2 FQNEAQ (reference sequence). There are 13 residues in the CDR3. Trimming removed 1 base from V and 4 bases from J, with 7 bases in between.

The chain combines TRBV2 with TRBJ1-4; no definite D call. This CDR3 spans 11 amino acids. V was shortened by 7 bases and J by 6 bases, with 6 bases between the two germline ends. Germline-derived CDR1 and CDR2 are SNHLY and FYNNEI. The CDR3 DNA reads TGTGCCAGCAAAACAGATGAAAAACTGTTTTTT. Translating gives CASKTDEKLFF.

Points on this clone: Other DNA sequences in this specimen translate into the identical CDR3. The chain combines TRBV7-2 with TRBJ2-1, with 7 positions matching TRBD2. The CDR3 sequence is 14 residues long. The germline gives CDR1 SGHTA, CDR2 FQGNSA. Trimming at V came to 3 bases and at J to 4 bases, leaving 3 bases not matched to a gene. CDR3 nucleotides: TGTGCCAGCAGCTTGAGCGGGACGTACAATGAGCAGTTCTTC. Translating gives CASSLSGTYNEQFF.

The table lists this clone with a count of one. This chain uses TRBV20-1 with TRBJ2-7, with D uncertain. The ends were cut back, 1 base at V and 12 bases at J, with 13 bases in the middle. Germline CDR1 and CDR2: DFQATT and SNEGSKA (reference sequence). This CDR3 has 11 residues. The chain's CDR3 is CSARVGGTTYF. In DNA form, the CDR3 reads TGCAGTGCTAGAGTTGGCGGCACTACGTACTTC.

The chain combines TRBV27 with TRBJ2-1; TRBD2 matches 8 bases. Per the germline V gene, CDR1 is MNHEY and CDR2 is SMNVEV (reference sequence). The CDR3 has 17 residues. V lost 2 bases, J lost 2 bases, and 8 bases stayed unmatched. The CDR3: CASSLGPRGGAYNEQFF. CDR3 coding DNA: TGTGCCAGCAGTTTAGGCCCCCGGGGGGGCGCCTACAATGAGCAGTTCTTC.